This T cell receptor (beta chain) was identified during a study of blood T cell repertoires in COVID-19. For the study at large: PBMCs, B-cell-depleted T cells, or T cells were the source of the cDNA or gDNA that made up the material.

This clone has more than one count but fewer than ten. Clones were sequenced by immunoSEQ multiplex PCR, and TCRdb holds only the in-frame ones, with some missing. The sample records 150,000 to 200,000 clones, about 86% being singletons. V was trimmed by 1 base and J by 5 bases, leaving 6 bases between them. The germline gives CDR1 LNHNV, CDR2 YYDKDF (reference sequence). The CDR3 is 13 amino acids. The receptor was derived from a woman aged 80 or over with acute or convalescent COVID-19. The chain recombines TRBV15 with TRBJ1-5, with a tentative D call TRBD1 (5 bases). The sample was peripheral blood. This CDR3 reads CATSRGGDQPQHF. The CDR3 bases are TGTGCCACCAGCAGAGGGGGGGATCAGCCCCAGCATTTT.